This TCR beta chain was documented in a study of CD8+ T cells in alopecia areata. Study context: Treated patients took oral tofacitinib at 5 to 10 mg twice daily.

This clone showed up just a few times. cDNA reverse transcribed from extracted RNA served as the sequencing template. The method was immunoSEQ multiplex PCR; TCRdb's version includes in-frame clones alone and lacks a portion of them. The profile shows some 200,000 clones, roughly 61% of them singletons. The treatment is: oral pan-JAK inhibitor, 5-10 mg twice daily. This receptor was identified in a human donor with alopecia areata. This sample comprised CD8+ T cells sorted from blood, obtained at week 24, from a patient treated with tofacitinib.

CDR3 nucleotides: TGTGCCAGTAGTATCCGAGACAGGGACAATCAGCCCCAGCATTTT. It specifies CASSIRDRDNQPQHF. V is TRBV19 and J is TRBJ1-5; 7 bases align to TRBD1. Germline values: CDR1 LNHDA, CDR2 SQIVND (reference sequence). The V gene end was trimmed by 3 bases and the J gene end by 3 bases; junction bases not matched to a gene: 5. This CDR3 region has 15 residues.